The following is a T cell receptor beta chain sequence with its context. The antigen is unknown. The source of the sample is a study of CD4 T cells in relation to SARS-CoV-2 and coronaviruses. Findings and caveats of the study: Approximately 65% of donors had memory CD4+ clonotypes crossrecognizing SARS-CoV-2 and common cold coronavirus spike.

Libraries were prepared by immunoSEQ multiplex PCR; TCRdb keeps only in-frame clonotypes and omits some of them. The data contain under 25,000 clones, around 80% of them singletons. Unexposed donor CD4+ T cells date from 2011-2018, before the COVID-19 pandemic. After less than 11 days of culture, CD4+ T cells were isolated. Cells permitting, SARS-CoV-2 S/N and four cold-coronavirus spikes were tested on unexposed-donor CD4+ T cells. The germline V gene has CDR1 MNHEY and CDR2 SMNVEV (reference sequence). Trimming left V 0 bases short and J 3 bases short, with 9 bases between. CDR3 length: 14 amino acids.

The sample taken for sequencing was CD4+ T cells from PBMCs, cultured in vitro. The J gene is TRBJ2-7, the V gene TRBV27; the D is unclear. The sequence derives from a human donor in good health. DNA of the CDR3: TGTGCCAGCAGTTTATCGGTGCCCTACTACGAGCAGTACTTC. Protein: CASSLSVPYYEQYF.